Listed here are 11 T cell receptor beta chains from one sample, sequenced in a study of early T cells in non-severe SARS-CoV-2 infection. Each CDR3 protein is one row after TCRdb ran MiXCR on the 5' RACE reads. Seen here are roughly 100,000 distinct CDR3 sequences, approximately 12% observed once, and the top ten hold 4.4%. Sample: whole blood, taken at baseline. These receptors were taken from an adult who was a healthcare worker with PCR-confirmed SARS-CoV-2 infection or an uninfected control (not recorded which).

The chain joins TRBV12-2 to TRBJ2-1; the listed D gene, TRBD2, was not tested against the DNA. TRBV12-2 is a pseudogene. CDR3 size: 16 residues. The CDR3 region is CASRLVSREGYNEQFF. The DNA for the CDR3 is TGTGCAAGTCGCTTAGTGTCGCGGGAGGGGTACAATGAGCAGTTCTTC.

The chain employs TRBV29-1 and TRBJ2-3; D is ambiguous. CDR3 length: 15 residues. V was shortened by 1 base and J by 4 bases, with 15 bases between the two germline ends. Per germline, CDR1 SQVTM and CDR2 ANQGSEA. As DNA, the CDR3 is TGCAGCGTTGAAGGCTTCTCCACCTCGCCAGATACGCAGTATTTT. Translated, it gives CSVEGFSTSPDTQYF.

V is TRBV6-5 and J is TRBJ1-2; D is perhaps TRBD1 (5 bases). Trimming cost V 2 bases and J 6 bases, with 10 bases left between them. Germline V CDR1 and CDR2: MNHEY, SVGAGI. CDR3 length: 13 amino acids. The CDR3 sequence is CASSYDRVDGYTF. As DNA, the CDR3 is TGTGCCAGCAGTTACGACAGAGTGGATGGCTACACCTTC.

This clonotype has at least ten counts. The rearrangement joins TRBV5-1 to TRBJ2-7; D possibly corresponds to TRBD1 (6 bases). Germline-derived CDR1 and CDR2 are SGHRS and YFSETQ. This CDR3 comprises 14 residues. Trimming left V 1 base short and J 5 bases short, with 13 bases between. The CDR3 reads CASSLSQGFHEQYF. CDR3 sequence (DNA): TGCGCCAGCAGCTTGAGTCAGGGGTTCCACGAGCAGTACTTC.

The CDR3 DNA follows: TGCGCCAGCAGTCGATACGAAGGGCCCTACGAGCAGTACTTC. Translating gives CASSRYEGPYEQYF. The chain recombines TRBV23-1 with TRBJ2-7; D call uncertain. TRBV23-1 is designated an ORF whose function remains uncertain. CDR3 size: 14 residues. V was trimmed by 4 bases and J by 2 bases, leaving 12 bases between them.

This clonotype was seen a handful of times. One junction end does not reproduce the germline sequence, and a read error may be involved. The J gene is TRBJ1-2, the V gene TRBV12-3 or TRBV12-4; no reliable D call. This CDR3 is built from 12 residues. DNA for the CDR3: TGTGCCAGCAGTTTGATCGGGGATTCCCCCGCCTTC. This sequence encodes CASSLIGDSPAF.

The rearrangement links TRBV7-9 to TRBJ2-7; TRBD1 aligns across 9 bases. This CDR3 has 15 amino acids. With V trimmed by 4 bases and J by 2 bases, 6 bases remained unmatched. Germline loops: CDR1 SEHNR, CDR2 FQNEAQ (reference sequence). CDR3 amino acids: CASSSGTGNTYEQYF. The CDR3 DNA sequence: TGTGCCAGCAGCTCCGGGACAGGGAATACCTACGAGCAGTACTTC. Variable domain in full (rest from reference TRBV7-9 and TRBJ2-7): DTGVSQNPRHKITKRGQNVTFRCDPISEHNRLYWYRQTLGQGPEFLTYFQNEAQLEKSRLLSDRFSAERPKGSFSTLEIQRTEQGDSAMYLCASSSGTGNTYEQYFGPGTRLTVT.

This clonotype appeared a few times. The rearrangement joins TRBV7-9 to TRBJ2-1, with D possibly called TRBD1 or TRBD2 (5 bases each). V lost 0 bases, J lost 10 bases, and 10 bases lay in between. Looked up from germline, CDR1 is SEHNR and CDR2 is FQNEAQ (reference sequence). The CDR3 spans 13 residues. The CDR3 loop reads CASSLAWGIEQFF. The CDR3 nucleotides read TGTGCCAGCAGCTTAGCATGGGGGATAGAGCAGTTCTTC.

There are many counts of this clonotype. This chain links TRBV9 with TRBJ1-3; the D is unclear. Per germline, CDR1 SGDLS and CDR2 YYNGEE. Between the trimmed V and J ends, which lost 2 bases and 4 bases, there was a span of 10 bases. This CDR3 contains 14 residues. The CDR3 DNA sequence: TGTGCCAGCAGCGTGGCGGCGCAGGGAAACACCATATATTTT. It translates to CASSVAAQGNTIYF.

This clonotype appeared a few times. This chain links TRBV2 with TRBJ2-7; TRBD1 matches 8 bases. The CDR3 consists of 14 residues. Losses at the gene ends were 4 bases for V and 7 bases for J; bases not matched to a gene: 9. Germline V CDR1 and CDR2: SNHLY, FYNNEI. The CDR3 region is CASSADRVLSEQYF. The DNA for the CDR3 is TGTGCCAGCAGTGCGGACAGGGTTTTAAGTGAGCAGTACTTC.

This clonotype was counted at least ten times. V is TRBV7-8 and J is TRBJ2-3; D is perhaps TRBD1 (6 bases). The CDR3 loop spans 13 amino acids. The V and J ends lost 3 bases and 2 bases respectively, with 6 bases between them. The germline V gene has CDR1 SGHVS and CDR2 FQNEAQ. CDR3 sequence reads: CASSLGHTDTQYF. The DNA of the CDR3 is TGTGCCAGCAGCTTGGGACACACAGATACGCAGTATTTT.